These 24 T cell receptor beta chains were all obtained from the same sample, sequenced in a study of T-cell reconstitution after alpha-beta-depleted transplantation in children. Unique molecular identifiers were incorporated during preparation of the TCRbeta library. TCRdb recomputed calls from the PCR reads with MiXCR, one row per CDR3 protein. The profile shows fewer than 500,000 distinct CDR3 sequences, 43% of them singletons. The sequencing used PBMCs, collected before TCRalphabeta/CD19-depleted stem cell transplant. These receptors originate from a girl aged 2 to 9 with aplastic anemia, due to receive a stem cell transplant.

This clonotype came up many times. The chain is built from TRBV20-1 and TRBJ1-2, with 7 positions matching TRBD1. The J segment lost 4 bases and the V segment lost 3 bases, leaving 8 bases of the junction unmatched. Germline loops: CDR1 DFQATT, CDR2 SNEGSKA (reference sequence). The length of the CDR3 is 14 residues. CDR3 bases: TGCAGTGCTAGGCAGGGGGGGACCCGCTATGGCTACACCTTC. Translation: CSARQGGTRYGYTF.

The V gene is TRBV6-5, the J gene TRBJ1-2, with D hard to call. CDR1 MNHEY and CDR2 SVGAGI come from the germline V gene. The CDR3 is 16 residues long. V was trimmed by 0 bases and J by 8 bases, leaving 19 bases between them. CDR3 nucleotide sequence: TGTGCCAGCAGTTACTCTCGTAACGTTTTAGGGCCCGGCTACACCTTC. Amino acids: CASSYSRNVLGPGYTF.

The CDR3 region is CSARAWDRASPEAFF. In DNA form, the CDR3 reads TGCAGTGCTAGAGCTTGGGACAGGGCGTCTCCTGAAGCTTTCTTT. The V gene is TRBV20-1, the J gene TRBJ1-1, with TRBD1 matching over 9 bases. The CDR3 runs 15 residues. Germline V gene sequence: CDR1 DFQATT, CDR2 SNEGSKA (reference sequence). V was pared by 1 base and J by 6 bases, with 9 bases of the junction left unmatched.

This chain links TRBV10-3 with TRBJ2-1; D is undetermined. This CDR3 is built from 11 residues. Germline V gives CDR1 ENHRY, CDR2 SYGVKD. Trimming cost V 3 bases and J 8 bases, with 5 bases left between them. The CDR3 spells CAISDIYEQFF. In DNA form, the CDR3 reads TGTGCCATCAGTGATATCTATGAGCAGTTCTTC.

This clonotype was seen a few times. This CDR3 reads CSAPDRVSGEQYF. In DNA, the CDR3 is TGCAGTGCCCCGGACAGGGTGAGTGGCGAGCAGTACTTC. This chain joins TRBV20-1 and TRBJ2-7; TRBD1 matches 8 bases. This CDR3 has 13 amino acids. V shed 6 bases, J shed 6 bases, and the junction held 10 bases outside the gene matches. The germline V gene encodes CDR1 DFQATT and CDR2 SNEGSKA (reference sequence).

The chain recombines TRBV20-1 with TRBJ2-1, with D maybe TRBD1 (7 bases). V was clipped by 6 bases and J by 3 bases, with 15 bases between them. CDR3 length: 14 amino acids. Germline-derived CDR1 and CDR2 are DFQATT and SNEGSKA (reference sequence). CDR3 sequence reads: CSATQGRFYNEQFF. CDR3 sequence (DNA): TGCAGTGCAACACAGGGGAGGTTCTACAATGAGCAGTTCTTC.

The gene calls are TRBV20-1 and TRBJ2-3; TRBD2 matches 9 bases. The CDR3 is 18 amino acids. Germline lookup yields CDR1 DFQATT and CDR2 SNEGSKA (reference sequence). The V gene end was trimmed by 6 bases and the J gene end by 1 base; junction bases not matched to a gene: 17. CDR3 amino acids: CSAPGGRVISWGTDTQYF. CDR3 nucleotides: TGCAGTGCCCCTGGCGGGAGGGTTATTAGTTGGGGCACAGATACGCAGTATTTT.

This clonotype was seen ten or more times. This chain connects TRBV12-3 or TRBV12-4 to TRBJ2-2, with 7 bases lining up with TRBD2. The V segment lost 8 bases and the J segment 1 base; nucleotides outside the gene matches: 7. The CDR3 sequence is 15 residues long. This CDR3 reads CASRGGVLNTGELFF. The CDR3 DNA follows: TGTGCCAGCCGTGGGGGGGTCTTGAACACCGGGGAGCTGTTTTTT.

The chain recombines TRBV5-1 with TRBJ2-7; 9 bases are shared with TRBD1. Germline loops: CDR1 SGHRS, CDR2 YFSETQ. The CDR3 consists of 15 residues. The ends lost 3 bases at V and 1 base at J; junction bases unmatched: 5. In nucleotides, the CDR3 is TGCGCCAGCAGCTCGGGGGACAGGGCTTCCTACGAGCAGTACTTC. It translates to CASSSGDRASYEQYF.

The J gene is TRBJ2-7, the V gene TRBV27; 9 bases align to TRBD1. Trimming removed 4 bases from V and 5 bases from J; junction bases left unmatched: 3. The CDR3 length is 13 residues. Germline CDR1 reads MNHEY; CDR2 reads SMNVEV (reference sequence). This chain's CDR3 is CASSSGTGNEQYF. The CDR3 DNA reads TGTGCCAGCAGTTCTGGGACAGGGAACGAGCAGTACTTC.

This clonotype was counted at least ten times. The chain has TRBV6-1 and TRBJ1-1; maybe TRBD1 (5 bases). The CDR3 runs to 14 residues. Germline V gene data show CDR1 as MNHNS and CDR2 as SASEGT. The CDR3 loop is CAGSRQGLNTEAFF. The CDR3, as DNA: TGTGCAGGATCGAGGCAGGGTTTGAACACTGAAGCTTTCTTT.

The chain couples TRBV20-1 to TRBJ2-7; D unresolved. Between the trimmed V and J ends, which lost 0 bases and 5 bases, there was a span of 11 bases. Looked up from germline, CDR1 is DFQATT and CDR2 is SNEGSKA (reference sequence). The CDR3 consists of 13 residues. The CDR3 loop reads CSARDLGVHEQYF. As DNA, the CDR3 is TGCAGTGCTAGAGATCTAGGTGTCCACGAGCAGTACTTC.

This clonotype was detected many times. The rearrangement uses TRBV20-1 and TRBJ1-5; a weak D match, TRBD1 (5 bases). The V end was cut by 4 bases, the J end by 1 base, with 17 bases between. The V gene's germline CDR1 is DFQATT and CDR2 SNEGSKA (reference sequence). This CDR3 has 16 amino acids. The CDR3 region has the DNA TGCAGTGCTATCCCCCAGGGAGGGATCAGCAATCAGCCCCAGCATTTT. As protein: CSAIPQGGISNQPQHF.

Here the CDR3 reads CASSYERESTDTQYF. As DNA, the CDR3 is TGTGCCAGCAGTTACGAACGGGAGAGCACAGATACGCAGTATTTT. V and J are TRBV6-5 and TRBJ2-3, with D possibly TRBD2 on 6 matching bases. V was shortened by 2 bases and J by 0 bases, with 9 bases between the two germline ends. Germline CDR1 reads MNHEY; CDR2 reads SVGAGI. The CDR3 length is 15 residues.

The genes are TRBV20-1 and TRBJ2-7; TRBD1 agrees at 7 bases. The CDR3 covers 14 residues. CDR1 and CDR2 (germline): DFQATT, SNEGSKA (reference sequence). V lost 3 bases, J lost 1 base, and 6 bases stayed unmatched. The CDR3 sequence: CSASQGEFSYEQYF. CDR3 in DNA: TGCAGTGCTAGCCAGGGGGAATTTTCCTACGAGCAGTACTTC.

This clonotype was seen a handful of times. The chain carries TRBV29-1 and TRBJ1-2; maybe TRBD1 (6 bases). The germline CDR1 and CDR2 sequences are SQVTM and ANQGSEA. This CDR3 has 13 amino acids. V shed 3 bases and J shed 5 bases, with 13 bases lying between them. CDR3 loop: CSVEGRGRYGYTF. CDR3 DNA: TGCAGCGTTGAGGGCAGGGGTCGGTATGGCTACACCTTC.

This clonotype was counted many times. The V call is TRBV12-3 or TRBV12-4, the J call TRBJ2-1; TRBD1 is a possible D gene (8 bases). V was cut by 4 bases and J by 4 bases, with 14 bases left in between. The CDR3 consists of 15 residues. The CDR3 here is CASSSTGGGYNEQFF. The CDR3 nucleotides read TGTGCCAGCAGTTCCACAGGGGGGGGGTACAATGAGCAGTTCTTC.

V is TRBV4-2 and J is TRBJ1-1; 9 nucleotides agree with TRBD1. The CDR3 spans 15 residues. J lost 5 bases, V lost 5 bases, and 9 bases had no gene match. Germline V CDR1 and CDR2: LGHNA, YNFKEQ. The CDR3, as DNA: TGTGCCAGCAGCGACCACGACAGGGGGGGTACTGAAGCTTTCTTT. Translation: CASSDHDRGGTEAFF.

This clonotype was recorded many times. The chain recombines TRBV18 with TRBJ1-4, with 8 nucleotides matching TRBD1. The CDR3 covers 16 residues. Losses at the gene ends were 2 bases for V and 8 bases for J; bases not matched to a gene: 10. Per germline, CDR1 KGHSH and CDR2 LQKENI. CDR3 DNA: TGTGCCAGCTCACCAAACGGGGACAGGATGCACGAAAAACTGTTTTTT. This translates into CASSPNGDRMHEKLFF.

V gene TRBV6-1 combines with J gene TRBJ2-1; tentatively, D is TRBD1 (6 bases). In germline, CDR1 is MNHNS, CDR2 SASEGT. V was cut by 5 bases and J by 0 bases, with 14 bases left in between. CDR3 size: 16 residues. The DNA for the CDR3 is TGTGCCAGCAGTCCTGAGGGGGTCTCCTCCTACAATGAGCAGTTCTTC. Translating gives CASSPEGVSSYNEQFF.

This clonotype was seen only a few times. As DNA, the CDR3 is TGTGCCAGCAGCGTAGGGGTTGGCGGGAGCTACAATGAGCAGTTCTTC. Amino acids: CASSVGVGGSYNEQFF. The rearrangement uses TRBV9 and TRBJ2-1; 7 bases line up with TRBD2. With V trimmed by 0 bases and J by 3 bases, 6 bases remained unmatched. The germline CDR1 and CDR2 sequences are SGDLS and YYNGEE. The CDR3 extends over 16 amino acids.

V gene TRBV5-1 combines with J gene TRBJ2-1, with 7 positions matching TRBD1. Per germline, CDR1 SGHRS and CDR2 YFSETQ. The CDR3 has 15 residues. V shed 2 bases, J shed 4 bases, and the junction held 6 bases outside the gene matches. The CDR3 sequence: CASSFSGTVYNEQFF. The CDR3 nucleotides are TGCGCCAGCAGCTTTTCCGGGACAGTTTACAATGAGCAGTTCTTC.

In DNA, the CDR3 is TGCAGCGTTGAAGGCCCCGCAGGGGGCCCTAGCACAGATACGCAGTATTTT. The encoded protein is CSVEGPAGGPSTDTQYF. The chain joins TRBV29-1 to TRBJ2-3, with 8 bases aligning to TRBD1. Trimming at V came to 1 base and at J to 0 bases, leaving 9 bases not matched to a gene. CDR1 and CDR2 (germline): SQVTM, ANQGSEA. CDR3 length: 17 amino acids.

The chain carries TRBV29-1 and TRBJ2-5, with D possibly matching TRBD1 (6 bases). The CDR3 loop spans 14 amino acids. V was cut by 6 bases and J by 5 bases, with 19 bases left in between. CDR1 is SQVTM, CDR2 ANQGSEA, per germline. The CDR3 coding sequence is TGCAGCGTCGCCACAGGGAACCAGGGCGAGACCCAGTACTTC. It is translated as CSVATGNQGETQYF.